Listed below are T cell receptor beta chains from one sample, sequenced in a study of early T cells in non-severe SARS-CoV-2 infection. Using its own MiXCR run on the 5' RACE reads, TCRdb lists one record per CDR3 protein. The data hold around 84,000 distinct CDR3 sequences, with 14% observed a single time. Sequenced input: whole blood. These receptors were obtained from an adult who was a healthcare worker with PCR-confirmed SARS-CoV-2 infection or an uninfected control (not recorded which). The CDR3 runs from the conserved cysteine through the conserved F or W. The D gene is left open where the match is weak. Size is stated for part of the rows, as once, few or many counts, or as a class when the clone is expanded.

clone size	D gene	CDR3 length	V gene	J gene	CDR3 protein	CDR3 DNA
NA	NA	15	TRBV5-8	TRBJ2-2	CASSRNRVSSGELFF	TGTGCCAGCAGCCGTAACAGGGTTTCGTCCGGGGAGCTGTTTTTT
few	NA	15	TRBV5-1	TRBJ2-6	CASSLDVSGANVLTF	TGCGCCAGCAGCTTGGACGTCTCTGGGGCCAACGTCCTGACTTTC
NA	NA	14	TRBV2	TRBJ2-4	CASSEGMAKNIQYF	TGTGCCAGCAGTGAAGGGATGGCCAAAAACATTCAGTACTTC
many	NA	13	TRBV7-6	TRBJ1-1	CASSLQSTGEAFF	TGTGCCAGCAGCTTACAGAGCACTGGAGAAGCTTTCTTT
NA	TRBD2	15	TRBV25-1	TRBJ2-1	CASSETGGPRNEQFF	TGTGCCAGCAGTGAGACGGGAGGGCCTCGGAATGAGCAGTTCTTC
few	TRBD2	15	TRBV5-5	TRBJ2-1	CASSNRTSSSGEQFF	TGTGCCAGCAGTAACCGGACTAGCTCGAGTGGTGAGCAGTTCTTC
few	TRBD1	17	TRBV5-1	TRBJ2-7	CASSLDEDRWPTYEQYF	TGCGCCAGCAGCTTGGACGAGGACAGGTGGCCTACCTACGAGCAGTACTTC
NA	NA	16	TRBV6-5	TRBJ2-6	CASSPTRQGGANVLTF	TGTGCCAGCAGTCCGACACGCCAGGGAGGGGCCAACGTCCTGACTTTC
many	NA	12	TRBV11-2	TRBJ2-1	CASSLVDPEQFF	TGTGCCAGCAGCTTAGTCGATCCTGAGCAGTTCTTC
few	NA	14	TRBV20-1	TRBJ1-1	CSARDLRGGTEAFF	TGCAGTGCTAGAGATCTAAGGGGAGGGACTGAAGCTTTCTTT
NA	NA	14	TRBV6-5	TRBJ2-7	CASREGAASYEQYF	TGTGCCAGCAGGGAGGGGGCTGCCTCCTACGAGCAGTACTTC
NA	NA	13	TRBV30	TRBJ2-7	CAWSVPRAYEQYF	TGTGCCTGGAGTGTACCTCGGGCCTACGAGCAGTACTTC
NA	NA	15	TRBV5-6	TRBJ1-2	CASSSVLSGGHGYTF	TGTGCCAGCAGCTCAGTCCTCTCGGGGGGACATGGCTACACCTTC
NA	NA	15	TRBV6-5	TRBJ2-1	CASSYRTVSYNEQFF	TGTGCCAGCAGTTACCGGACGGTCTCCTACAATGAGCAGTTCTTC
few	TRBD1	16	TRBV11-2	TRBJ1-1	CASSRGQGARGTEAFF	TGTGCCAGCAGCCGGGGACAGGGGGCGCGTGGCACTGAAGCTTTCTTT
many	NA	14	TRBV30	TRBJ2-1	CAWWRGTPYNEQFF	TGTGCCTGGTGGAGGGGGACACCTTACAATGAGCAGTTCTTC
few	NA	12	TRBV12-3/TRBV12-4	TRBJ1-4	CASSFLNYGLFF	TGTGCCAGCAGTTTTCTTAATTACGGACTGTTTTTT
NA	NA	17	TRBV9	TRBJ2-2	CASSVYLSGDPPGELFF	TGTGCCAGCAGCGTATATCTTTCGGGAGACCCCCCCGGGGAGCTGTTTTTT
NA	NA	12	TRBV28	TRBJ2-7	CASRTSSYEQYF	TGTGCCAGCAGGACGAGTTCCTACGAGCAGTACTTC
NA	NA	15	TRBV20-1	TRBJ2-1	CSANLVRGSYNEQFF	TGCAGTGCTAACCTTGTGAGGGGTTCCTACAATGAGCAGTTCTTC
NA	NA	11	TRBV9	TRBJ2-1	CASSVRNEQFF	TGTGCCAGCAGCGTAAGGAATGAGCAGTTCTTC
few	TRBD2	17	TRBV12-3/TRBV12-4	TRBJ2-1	CASSSFTSGSEGNEQFF	TGTGCCAGCAGTTCATTCACTAGCGGGAGTGAGGGCAATGAGCAGTTCTTC
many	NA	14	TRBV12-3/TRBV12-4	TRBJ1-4	CASSFDRRWEKLFF	TGTGCCAGCAGTTTCGACAGAAGGTGGGAAAAACTGTTTTTT
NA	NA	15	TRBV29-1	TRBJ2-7	CSVEDRQPSGYEQYF	TGCAGCGTTGAAGATAGACAGCCTTCGGGCTACGAGCAGTACTTC
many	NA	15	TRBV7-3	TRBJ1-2	CASSPGGDRSLGYTF	TGTGCCAGCAGCCCGGGAGGAGACCGGAGCTTAGGCTACACCTTC
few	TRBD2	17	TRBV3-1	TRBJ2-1	CASSQTRTSGVNNEQFF	TGTGCCAGCAGCCAAACCCGGACTAGCGGGGTCAACAATGAGCAGTTCTTC
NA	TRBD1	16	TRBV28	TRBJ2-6	CASSFSQGTGANVLTF	TGTGCCAGCAGTTTTTCACAGGGGACTGGGGCCAACGTCCTGACTTTC
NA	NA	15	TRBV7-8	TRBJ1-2	CASSLLRGRSYGYTF	TGTGCCAGCAGCCTGCTGCGGGGGAGATCCTATGGCTACACCTTC
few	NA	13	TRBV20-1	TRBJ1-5	CSAADGISVPQHF	TGCAGTGCCGCGGACGGGATAAGTGTGCCCCAGCATTTT
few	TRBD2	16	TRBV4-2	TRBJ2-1	CASSQVSGPMGYEQFF	TGTGCCAGCAGCCAGGTTAGCGGGCCCATGGGCTATGAGCAGTTCTTC
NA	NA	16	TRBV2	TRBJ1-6	CARQRLPSSYNSPLHF	TGTGCCAGGCAGCGACTCCCGAGCTCCTATAATTCACCCCTCCACTTT
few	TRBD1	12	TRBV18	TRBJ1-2	CASRDRSYGYTF	TGTGCCAGCCGGGACAGGTCCTATGGCTACACCTTC
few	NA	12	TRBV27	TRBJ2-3	CASSLSPDTQYF	TGTGCCAGCAGTTTATCGCCAGATACGCAGTATTTT
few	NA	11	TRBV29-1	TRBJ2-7	CSVRSLDEQYF	TGCAGCGTGAGAAGTCTGGACGAGCAGTACTTC
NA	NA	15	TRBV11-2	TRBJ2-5	CASSEGGGNEETQYF	TGTGCCAGCAGCGAGGGGGGAGGTAACGAAGAGACCCAGTACTTC
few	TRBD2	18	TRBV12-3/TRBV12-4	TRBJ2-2	CASSFPPSGRAHTGELFF	TGTGCCAGCAGTTTCCCCCCTAGCGGGAGGGCTCACACCGGGGAGCTGTTTTTT
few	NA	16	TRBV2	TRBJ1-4	CASSEGTASYREKLFF	TGTGCCAGCAGTGAAGGGACCGCCTCCTACCGAGAAAAACTGTTTTTT
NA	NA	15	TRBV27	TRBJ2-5	CASSWSGAPQETQYF	TGTGCCAGCAGTTGGTCGGGGGCACCACAAGAGACCCAGTACTTC
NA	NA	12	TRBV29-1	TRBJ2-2	CSVWQRTGELFF	TGCAGCGTTTGGCAGCGGACCGGGGAGCTGTTTTTT
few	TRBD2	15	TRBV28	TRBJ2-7	CASSLVLAGPYEQYF	TGTGCCAGCAGTTTAGTGCTAGCGGGTCCCTACGAGCAGTACTTC
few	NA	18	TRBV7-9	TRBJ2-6	CASSRLPPPNSGANVLTF	TGTGCCAGCAGCCGACTCCCCCCACCAAACTCTGGGGCCAACGTCCTGACTTTC
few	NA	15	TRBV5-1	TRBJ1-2	CASSLSPSQIYGYTF	TGCGCCAGCAGCCTGTCCCCCAGTCAGATATATGGCTACACCTTC
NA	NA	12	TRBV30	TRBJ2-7	CAWRAVSYEQYF	TGTGCCTGGAGGGCCGTCTCCTACGAGCAGTACTTC
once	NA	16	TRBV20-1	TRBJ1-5	CSASTAPGGLNQPQHF	TGCAGTGCTTCTACGGCCCCTGGCGGGCTCAATCAGCCCCAGCATTTT
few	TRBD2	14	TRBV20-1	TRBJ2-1	CSARDGTSGNEQFF	TGCAGTGCTAGAGACGGGACTAGCGGTAATGAGCAGTTCTTC
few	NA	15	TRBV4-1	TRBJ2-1	CASSQADRLRNEQFF	TGCGCCAGCAGCCAAGCCGACAGGTTGCGGAATGAGCAGTTCTTC
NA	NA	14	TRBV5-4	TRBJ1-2	CASSLGGTNYGYTF	TGTGCCAGCAGCTTGGGCGGCACTAACTATGGCTACACCTTC
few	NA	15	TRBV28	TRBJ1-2	CASSFASRGFKGYTF	TGTGCCAGCAGTTTCGCAAGTCGTGGGTTCAAGGGCTACACCTTC
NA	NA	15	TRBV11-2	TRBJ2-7	CASSLDPGTAYEQYF	TGTGCCAGCAGCTTAGATCCCGGGACGGCATACGAGCAGTACTTC
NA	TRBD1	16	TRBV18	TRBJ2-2	CASSPPGQVGTGELFF	TGTGCCAGCTCACCCCCTGGACAGGTCGGGACCGGGGAGCTGTTTTTT